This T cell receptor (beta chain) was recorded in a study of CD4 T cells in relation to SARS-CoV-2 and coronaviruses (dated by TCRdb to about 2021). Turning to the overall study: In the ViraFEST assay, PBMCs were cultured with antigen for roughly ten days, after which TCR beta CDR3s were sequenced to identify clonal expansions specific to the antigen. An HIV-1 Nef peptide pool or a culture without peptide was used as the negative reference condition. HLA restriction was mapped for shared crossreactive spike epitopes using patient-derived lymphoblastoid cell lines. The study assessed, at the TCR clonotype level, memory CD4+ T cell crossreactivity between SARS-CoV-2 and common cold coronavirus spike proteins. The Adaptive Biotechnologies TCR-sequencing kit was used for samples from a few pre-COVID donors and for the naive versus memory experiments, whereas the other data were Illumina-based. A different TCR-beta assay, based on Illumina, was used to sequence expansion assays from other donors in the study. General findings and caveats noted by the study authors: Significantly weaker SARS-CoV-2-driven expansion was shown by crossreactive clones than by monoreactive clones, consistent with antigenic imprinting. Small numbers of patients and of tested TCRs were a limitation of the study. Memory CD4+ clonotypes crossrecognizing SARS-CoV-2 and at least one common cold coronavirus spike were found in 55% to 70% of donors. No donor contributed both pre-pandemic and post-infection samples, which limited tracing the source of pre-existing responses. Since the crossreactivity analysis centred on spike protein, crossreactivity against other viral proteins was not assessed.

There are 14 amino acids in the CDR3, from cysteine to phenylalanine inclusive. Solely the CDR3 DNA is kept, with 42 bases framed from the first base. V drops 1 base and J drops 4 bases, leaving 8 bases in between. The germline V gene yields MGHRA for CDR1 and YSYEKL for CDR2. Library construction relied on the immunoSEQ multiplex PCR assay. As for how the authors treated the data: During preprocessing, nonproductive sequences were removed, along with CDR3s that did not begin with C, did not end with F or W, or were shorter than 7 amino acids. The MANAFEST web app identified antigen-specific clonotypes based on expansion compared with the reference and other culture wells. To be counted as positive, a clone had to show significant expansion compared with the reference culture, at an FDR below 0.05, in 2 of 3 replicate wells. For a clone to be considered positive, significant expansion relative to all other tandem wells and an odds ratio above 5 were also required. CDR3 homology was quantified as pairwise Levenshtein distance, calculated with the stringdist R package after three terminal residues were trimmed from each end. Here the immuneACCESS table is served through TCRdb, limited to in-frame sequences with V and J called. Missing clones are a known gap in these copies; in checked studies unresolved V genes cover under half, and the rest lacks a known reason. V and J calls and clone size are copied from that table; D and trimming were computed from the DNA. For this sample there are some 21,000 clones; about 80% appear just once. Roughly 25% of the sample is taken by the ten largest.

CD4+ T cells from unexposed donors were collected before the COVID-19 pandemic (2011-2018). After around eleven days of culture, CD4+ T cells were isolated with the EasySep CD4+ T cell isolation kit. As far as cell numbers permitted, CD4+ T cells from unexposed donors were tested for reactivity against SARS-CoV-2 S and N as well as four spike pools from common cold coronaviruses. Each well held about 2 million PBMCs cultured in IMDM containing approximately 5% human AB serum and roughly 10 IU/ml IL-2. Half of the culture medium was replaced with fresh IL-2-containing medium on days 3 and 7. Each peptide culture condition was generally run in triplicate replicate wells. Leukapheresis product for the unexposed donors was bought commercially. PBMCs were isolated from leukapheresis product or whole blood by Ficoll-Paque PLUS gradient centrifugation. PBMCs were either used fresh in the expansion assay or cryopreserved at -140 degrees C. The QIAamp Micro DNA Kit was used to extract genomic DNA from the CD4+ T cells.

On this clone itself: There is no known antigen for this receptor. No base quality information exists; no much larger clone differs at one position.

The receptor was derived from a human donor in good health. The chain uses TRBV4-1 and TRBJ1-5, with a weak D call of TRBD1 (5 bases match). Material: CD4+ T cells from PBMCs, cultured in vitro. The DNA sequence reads TGCGCCAGCAGCCAAGGTCCAGGGAATCAGCCCCAGCATTTT. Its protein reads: CASSQGPGNQPQHF.